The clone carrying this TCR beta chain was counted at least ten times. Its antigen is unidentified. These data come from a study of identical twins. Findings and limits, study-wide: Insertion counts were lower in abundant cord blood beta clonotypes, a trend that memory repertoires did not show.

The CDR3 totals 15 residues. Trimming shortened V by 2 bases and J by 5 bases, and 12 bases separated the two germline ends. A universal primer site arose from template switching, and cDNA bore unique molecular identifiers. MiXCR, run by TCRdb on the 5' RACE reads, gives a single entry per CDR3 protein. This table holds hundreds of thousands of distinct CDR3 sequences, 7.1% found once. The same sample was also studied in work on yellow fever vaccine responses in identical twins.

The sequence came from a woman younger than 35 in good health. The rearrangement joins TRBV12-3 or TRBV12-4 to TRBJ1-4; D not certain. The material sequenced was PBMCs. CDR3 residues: CASSLFGSDNEKLFF. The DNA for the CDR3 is TGTGCCAGCAGTTTATTTGGGAGCGACAATGAAAAACTGTTTTTT.